This T cell receptor beta chain was sequenced for a study of T cell clonotyping in hematopoietic cell transplantation. The table came from immunoSEQ multiplex PCR; TCRdb's copy has only in-frame clones and leaves some out. This table has thousands of clones, about nine tenths appearing once. CDR3 length: 18 residues. The germline V gene has CDR1 LGHNA and CDR2 YNFKEQ. J was trimmed by 11 bases and V by 4 bases; bases with no gene match: 23. Sequencing was performed on peripheral blood mononuclear cells, taken 180 days after allogeneic stem cell transplant. The chain links TRBV4-2 to TRBJ2-3; 8 bases are shared with TRBD2. This clonotype was obtained from a female patient in her forties or fifties who had an allogeneic stem cell transplant from an unrelated donor, so the T cells may come from the graft donor. Some clones in this sample may be carry-over from other donors' samples. CDR3 protein: CASSPHLGLAGGVWGQYF. The CDR3 nucleotides read TGTGCCAGCAGCCCCCACCTTGGACTAGCCGGTGGGGTGTGGGGGCAGTATTTT.